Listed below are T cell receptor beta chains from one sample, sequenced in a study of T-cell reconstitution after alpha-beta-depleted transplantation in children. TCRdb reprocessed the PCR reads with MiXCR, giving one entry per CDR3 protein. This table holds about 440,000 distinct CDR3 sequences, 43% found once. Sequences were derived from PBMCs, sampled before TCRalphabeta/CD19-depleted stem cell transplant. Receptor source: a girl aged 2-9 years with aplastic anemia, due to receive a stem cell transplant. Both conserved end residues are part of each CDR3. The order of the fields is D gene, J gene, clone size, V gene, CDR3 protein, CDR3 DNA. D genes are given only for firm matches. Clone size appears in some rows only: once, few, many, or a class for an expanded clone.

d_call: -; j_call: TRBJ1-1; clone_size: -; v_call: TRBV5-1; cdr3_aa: CASSPEAGRTEAFF; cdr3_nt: TGCGCCAGCAGCCCCGAGGCAGGCAGGACTGAAGCTTTCTTT
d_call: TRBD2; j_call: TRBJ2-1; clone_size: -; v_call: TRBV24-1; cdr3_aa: CATSGRAGGLNEQFF; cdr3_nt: TGTGCCACCAGTGGTCGAGCGGGGGGGCTCAATGAGCAGTTCTTC
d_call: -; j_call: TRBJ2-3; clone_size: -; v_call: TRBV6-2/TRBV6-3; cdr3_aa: CASSYGIADGTDTQYF; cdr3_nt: TGTGCCAGCAGTTACGGGATAGCGGACGGCACAGATACGCAGTATTTT
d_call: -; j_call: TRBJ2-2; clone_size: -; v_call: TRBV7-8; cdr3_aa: CASRSPDTGELFF; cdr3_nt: TGTGCCAGCAGATCCCCAGACACCGGGGAGCTGTTTTTT
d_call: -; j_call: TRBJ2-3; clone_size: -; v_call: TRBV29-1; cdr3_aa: CSVSQDTQYF; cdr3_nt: TGCAGCGTTAGTCAGGATACGCAGTATTTT
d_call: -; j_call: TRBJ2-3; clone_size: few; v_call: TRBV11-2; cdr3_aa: CASSLSGRSSTDTQYF; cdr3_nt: TGTGCCAGCAGCTTGTCGGGTCGGAGTAGCACAGATACGCAGTATTTT
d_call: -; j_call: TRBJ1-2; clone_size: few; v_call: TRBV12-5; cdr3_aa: CASAPGDYGYTF; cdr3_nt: TGTGCTAGTGCCCCAGGGGACTATGGCTACACCTTC
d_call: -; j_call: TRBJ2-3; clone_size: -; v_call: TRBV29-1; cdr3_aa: CSSGEGIAGTTQYF; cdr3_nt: TGCAGCTCCGGCGAGGGTATCGCGGGGACTACGCAGTATTTT
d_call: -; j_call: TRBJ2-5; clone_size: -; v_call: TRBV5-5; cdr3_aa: CASSLGKQETQYF; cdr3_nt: TGTGCCAGCAGCTTGGGAAAACAAGAGACCCAGTACTTC
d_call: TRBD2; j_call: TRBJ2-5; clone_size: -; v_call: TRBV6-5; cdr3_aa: CASSSQGLAAMPETQYF; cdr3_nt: TGTGCCAGCAGTTCCCAGGGACTAGCGGCGATGCCGGAGACCCAGTACTTC
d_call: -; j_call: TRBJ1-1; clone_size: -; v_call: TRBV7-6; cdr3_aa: CASSSRGGRAFF; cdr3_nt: TGTGCCAGCAGTTCCCGGGGCGGAAGAGCTTTCTTT
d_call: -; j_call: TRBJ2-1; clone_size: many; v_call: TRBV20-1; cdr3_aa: CSPTRAEGYNEQFF; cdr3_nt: TGCAGTCCTACGCGGGCCGAGGGGTACAATGAGCAGTTCTTC
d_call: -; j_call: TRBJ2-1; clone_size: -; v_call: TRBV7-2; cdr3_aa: CASSLDVVNEQFF; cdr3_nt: TGTGCCAGCAGCTTAGATGTAGTCAATGAGCAGTTCTTC
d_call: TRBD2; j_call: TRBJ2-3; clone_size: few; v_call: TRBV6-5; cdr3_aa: CASSLLAGGPYGPDTQYF; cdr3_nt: TGTGCCAGCAGTTTGCTAGCGGGAGGGCCGTATGGACCAGATACGCAGTATTTT
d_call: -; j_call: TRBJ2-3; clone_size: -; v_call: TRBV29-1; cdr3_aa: CSVVGTQPIPYTDTQYF; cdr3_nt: TGCAGCGTTGTTGGGACTCAACCTATCCCTTACACAGATACGCAGTATTTT
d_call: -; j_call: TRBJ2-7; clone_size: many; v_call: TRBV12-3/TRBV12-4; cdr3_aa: CASSLGRRYEQYF; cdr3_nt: TGTGCCAGCAGTCTAGGCAGACGCTACGAGCAGTACTTC
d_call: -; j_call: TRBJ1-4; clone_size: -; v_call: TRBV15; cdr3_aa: CATRINSGTGNEKLFF; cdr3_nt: TGTGCCACCAGAATAAACTCCGGGACCGGGAATGAAAAACTGTTTTTT
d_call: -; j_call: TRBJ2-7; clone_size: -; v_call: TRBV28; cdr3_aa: CASSSPLPGDEQYF; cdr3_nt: TGTGCCAGCAGTTCCCCTTTACCTGGGGACGAGCAGTACTTC
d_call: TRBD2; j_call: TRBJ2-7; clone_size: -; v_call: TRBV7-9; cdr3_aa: CASSPIKTSGSSYEQYF; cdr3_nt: TGTGCCAGCAGCCCGATTAAGACTAGCGGGAGCTCCTACGAGCAGTACTTC
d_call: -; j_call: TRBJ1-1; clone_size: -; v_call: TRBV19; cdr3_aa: CASSTYLDTEAFF; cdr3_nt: TGTGCCAGTAGCACCTACTTGGACACTGAAGCTTTCTTT
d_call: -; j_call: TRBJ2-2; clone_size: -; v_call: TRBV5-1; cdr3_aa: CASSYPLAGNTGELFF; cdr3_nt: TGCGCCAGCAGCTACCCTTTGGCGGGGAACACCGGGGAGCTGTTTTTT
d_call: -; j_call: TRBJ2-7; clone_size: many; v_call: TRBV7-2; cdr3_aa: CASSLERAYEQYF; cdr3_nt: TGTGCCAGCAGCTTAGAACGCGCCTACGAGCAGTACTTC
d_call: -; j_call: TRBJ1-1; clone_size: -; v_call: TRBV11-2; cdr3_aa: CASSSIRAFF; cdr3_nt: TGTGCCAGCAGCTCGATCCGGGCTTTCTTT
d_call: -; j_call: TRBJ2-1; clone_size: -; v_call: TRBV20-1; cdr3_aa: CSAMRGDEQFF; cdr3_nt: TGCAGTGCTATGAGGGGTGATGAGCAGTTCTTC
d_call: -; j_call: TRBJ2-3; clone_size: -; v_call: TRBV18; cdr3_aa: CASSPTHTDTQYF; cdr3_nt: TGTGCCAGCTCACCAACTCACACAGATACGCAGTATTTT
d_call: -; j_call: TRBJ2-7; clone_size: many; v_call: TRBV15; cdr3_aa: CATSGPSREQYF; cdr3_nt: TGTGCCACCAGCGGTCCATCGAGGGAGCAGTACTTC
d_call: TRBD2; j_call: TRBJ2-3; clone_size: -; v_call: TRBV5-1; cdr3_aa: CASNPGRERDTQYF; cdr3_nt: TGCGCCAGCAACCCAGGGAGGGAGCGAGATACGCAGTATTTT
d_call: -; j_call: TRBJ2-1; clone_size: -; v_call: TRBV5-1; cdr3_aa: CASSLERLKNLNEQFF; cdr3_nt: TGCGCCAGCAGCTTGGAACGGCTTAAAAACCTCAATGAGCAGTTCTTC
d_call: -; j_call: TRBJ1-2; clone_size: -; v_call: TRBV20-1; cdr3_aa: CSARDRAGANYGYTF; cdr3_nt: TGCAGTGCTAGAGATCGGGCAGGGGCTAACTATGGCTACACCTTC
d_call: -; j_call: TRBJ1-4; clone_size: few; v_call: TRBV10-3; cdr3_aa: CAISAGTNEKLFF; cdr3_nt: TGTGCCATCAGTGCGGGAACTAATGAAAAACTGTTTTTT
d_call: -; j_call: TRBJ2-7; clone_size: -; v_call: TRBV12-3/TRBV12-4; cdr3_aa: CASSMTHYEQYF; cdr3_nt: TGTGCCAGCAGTATGACTCACTACGAGCAGTACTTC
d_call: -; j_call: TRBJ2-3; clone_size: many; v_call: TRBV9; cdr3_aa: CASSREGTQYF; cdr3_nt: TGTGCCAGCAGCCGCGAAGGTACGCAGTATTTT
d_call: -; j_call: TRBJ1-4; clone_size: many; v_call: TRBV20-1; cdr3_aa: CSAPSRVGGEKLFF; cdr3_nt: TGCAGTGCTCCCAGCAGGGTTGGAGGCGAAAAACTGTTTTTT
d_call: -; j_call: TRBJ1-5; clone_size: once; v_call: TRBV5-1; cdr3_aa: CASSALEGGQPQHF; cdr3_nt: TGCGCCAGCAGCGCCCTTGAGGGAGGCCAGCCCCAGCATTTT
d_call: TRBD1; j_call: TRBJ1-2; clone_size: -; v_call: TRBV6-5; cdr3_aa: CASSYSNSGQGLGYTF; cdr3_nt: TGTGCCAGCAGTTACTCGAATAGTGGACAGGGTTTGGGCTACACCTTC
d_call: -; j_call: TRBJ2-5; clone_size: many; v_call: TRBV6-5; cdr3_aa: CASSSQQGRETQYF; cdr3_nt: TGTGCCAGCAGTTCCCAACAGGGCAGGGAGACCCAGTACTTC
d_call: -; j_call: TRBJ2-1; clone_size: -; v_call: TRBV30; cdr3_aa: CAWSVLSTPSSYNEQFF; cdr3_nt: TGTGCCTGGAGTGTACTGTCGACTCCTAGCTCCTACAATGAGCAGTTCTTC
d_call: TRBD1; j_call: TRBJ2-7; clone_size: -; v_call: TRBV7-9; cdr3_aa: CASTKKGTGAYEQYF; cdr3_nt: TGTGCCAGCACCAAAAAGGGGACAGGGGCCTACGAGCAGTACTTC
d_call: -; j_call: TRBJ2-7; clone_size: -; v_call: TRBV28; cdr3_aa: CASRRGRNEQYF; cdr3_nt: TGTGCCAGTCGGAGGGGGCGGAACGAGCAGTACTTC
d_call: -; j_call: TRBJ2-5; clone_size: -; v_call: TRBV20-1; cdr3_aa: CSAREGLASQETQYF; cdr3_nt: TGCAGTGCTAGAGAAGGTCTGGCTTCCCAAGAGACCCAGTACTTC
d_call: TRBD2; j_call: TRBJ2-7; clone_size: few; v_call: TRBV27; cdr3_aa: CASVGTSGSSYEQYF; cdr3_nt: TGTGCCAGCGTCGGCACTAGCGGTAGCTCCTACGAGCAGTACTTC
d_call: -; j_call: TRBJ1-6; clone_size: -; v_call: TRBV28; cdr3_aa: CASSLSGVPRSNSPLHF; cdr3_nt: TGTGCCAGCAGTTTATCAGGGGTACCCCGGTCTAATTCACCCCTCCACTTT
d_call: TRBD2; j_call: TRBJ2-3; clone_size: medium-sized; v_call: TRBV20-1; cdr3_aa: CSAGTSGTDTQYF; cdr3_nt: TGCAGCGCCGGGACTAGCGGCACAGATACGCAGTATTTT
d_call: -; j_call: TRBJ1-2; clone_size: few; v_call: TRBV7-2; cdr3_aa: CASSLLGRGGYGYTF; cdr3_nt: TGTGCCAGCAGCTTACTCGGCAGGGGCGGCTATGGCTACACCTTC
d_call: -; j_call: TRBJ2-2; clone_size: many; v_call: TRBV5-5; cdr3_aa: CASSLVGGGTGELFF; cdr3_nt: TGTGCCAGCAGCTTGGTCGGGGGTGGCACCGGGGAGCTGTTTTTT
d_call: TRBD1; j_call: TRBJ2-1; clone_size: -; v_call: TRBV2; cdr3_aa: CGSFRPGQGYNEQFF; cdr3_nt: TGTGGAAGCTTCCGACCGGGACAGGGTTACAATGAGCAGTTCTTC
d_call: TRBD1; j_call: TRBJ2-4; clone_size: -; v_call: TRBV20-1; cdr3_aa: CSASPGQGRDIQYF; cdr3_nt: TGCAGTGCCAGCCCGGGACAGGGGAGAGACATTCAGTACTTC
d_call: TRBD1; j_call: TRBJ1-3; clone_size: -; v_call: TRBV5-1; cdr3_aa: CASSGSTGGMRSGNTIYF; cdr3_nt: TGCGCCAGCAGCGGATCGACAGGGGGCATGAGGTCTGGAAACACCATATATTTT
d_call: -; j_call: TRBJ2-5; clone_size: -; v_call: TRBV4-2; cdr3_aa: CASSQGTSGNQETQYF; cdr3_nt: TGTGCCAGCAGCCAAGGTACTTCAGGAAACCAAGAGACCCAGTACTTC
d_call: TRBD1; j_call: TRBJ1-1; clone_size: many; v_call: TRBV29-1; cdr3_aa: CSVEPVNQGAFSQSEAFF; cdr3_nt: TGCAGCGTTGAACCAGTCAATCAGGGGGCGTTCAGTCAGTCTGAAGCTTTCTTT
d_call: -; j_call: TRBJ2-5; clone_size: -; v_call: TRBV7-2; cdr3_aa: CASSLHGVQETQYF; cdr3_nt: TGTGCCAGCAGCTTACACGGGGTCCAAGAGACCCAGTACTTC
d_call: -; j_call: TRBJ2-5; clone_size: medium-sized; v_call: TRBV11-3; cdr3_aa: CASSFTVGETQYF; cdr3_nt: TGTGCCAGCAGCTTCACCGTGGGGGAGACCCAGTACTTC
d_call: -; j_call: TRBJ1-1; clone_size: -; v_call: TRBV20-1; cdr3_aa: CSANEGPGNTEAFF; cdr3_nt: TGCAGTGCCAACGAGGGGCCCGGGAACACTGAAGCTTTCTTT
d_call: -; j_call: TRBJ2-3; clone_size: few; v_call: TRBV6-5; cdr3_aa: CASTPRGGLAATDTQYF; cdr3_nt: TGTGCCAGCACTCCTAGGGGAGGTTTAGCCGCCACAGATACGCAGTATTTT
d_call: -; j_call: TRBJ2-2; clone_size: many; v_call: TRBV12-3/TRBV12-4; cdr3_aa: CASSFSIGAGELFF; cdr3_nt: TGTGCCAGCAGTTTTTCCATAGGCGCCGGGGAGCTGTTTTTT
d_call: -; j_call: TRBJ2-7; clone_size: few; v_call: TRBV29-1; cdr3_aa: CSVLTGGYEQYF; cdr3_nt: TGCAGCGTCTTGACAGGAGGCTACGAGCAGTACTTC
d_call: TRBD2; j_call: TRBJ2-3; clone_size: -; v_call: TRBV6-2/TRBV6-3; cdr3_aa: CASRRGRVTSTDKQYF; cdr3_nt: TGTGCCAGCAGGCGCGGGAGGGTTACTAGCACAGATAAGCAGTATTTT
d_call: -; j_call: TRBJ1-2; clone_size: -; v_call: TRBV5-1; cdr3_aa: CASSVDSPNYGYTF; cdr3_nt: TGCGCCAGCAGCGTGGACAGTCCTAACTATGGCTACACCTTC
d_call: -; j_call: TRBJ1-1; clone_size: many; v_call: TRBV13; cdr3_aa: CASSLQGGEAFF; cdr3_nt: TGTGCCAGCAGCTTACAAGGGGGTGAAGCTTTCTTT